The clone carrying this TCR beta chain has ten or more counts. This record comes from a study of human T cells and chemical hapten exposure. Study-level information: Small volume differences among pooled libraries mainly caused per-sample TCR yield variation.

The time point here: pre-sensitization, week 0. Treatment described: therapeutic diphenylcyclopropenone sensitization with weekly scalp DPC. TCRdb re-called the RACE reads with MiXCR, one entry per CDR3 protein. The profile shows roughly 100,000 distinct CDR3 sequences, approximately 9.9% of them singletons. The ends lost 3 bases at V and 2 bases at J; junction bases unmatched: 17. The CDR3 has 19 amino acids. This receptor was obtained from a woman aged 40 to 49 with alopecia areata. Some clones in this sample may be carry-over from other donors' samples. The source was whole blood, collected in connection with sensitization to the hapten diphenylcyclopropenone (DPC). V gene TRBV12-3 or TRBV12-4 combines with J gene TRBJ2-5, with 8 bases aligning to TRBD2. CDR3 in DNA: TGTGCCAGCAGTTTGTCGAGAGGGGGGAGACTAGCGAGGCAAGAGACCCAGTACTTC. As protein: CASSLSRGGRLARQETQYF.